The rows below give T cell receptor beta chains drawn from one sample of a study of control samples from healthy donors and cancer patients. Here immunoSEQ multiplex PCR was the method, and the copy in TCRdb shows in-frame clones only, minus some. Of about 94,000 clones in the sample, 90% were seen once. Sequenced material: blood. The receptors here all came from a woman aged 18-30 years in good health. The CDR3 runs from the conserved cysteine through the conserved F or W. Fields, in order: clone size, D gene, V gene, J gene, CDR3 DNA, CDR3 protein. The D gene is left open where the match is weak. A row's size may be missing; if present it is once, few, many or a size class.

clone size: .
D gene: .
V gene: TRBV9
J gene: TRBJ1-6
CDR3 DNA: TGTGCCAGCAGCTTACGGGGAGGGGGGGCAGACTCACCCCTCCACTTT
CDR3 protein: CASSLRGGGADSPLHF

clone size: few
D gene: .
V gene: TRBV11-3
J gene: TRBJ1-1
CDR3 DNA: TGTGCCAGCAGCCACGGGACGGGCACTGAAGCTTTCTTT
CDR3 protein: CASSHGTGTEAFF

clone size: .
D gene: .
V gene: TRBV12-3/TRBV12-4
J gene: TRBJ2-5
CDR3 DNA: TGTGCCAGCAGTTTAGTGCTCCAAGAGACCCAGTACTTC
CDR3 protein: CASSLVLQETQYF

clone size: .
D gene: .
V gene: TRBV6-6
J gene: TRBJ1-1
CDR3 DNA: TGTGCCAGCAGTTGGGGGGTAGGGACTGAAGCTTTCTTT
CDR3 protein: CASSWGVGTEAFF

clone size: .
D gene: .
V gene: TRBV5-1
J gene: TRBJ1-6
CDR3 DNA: TGCGCCAGCAGCTTGGAAGGGCTTGGTAATTCACCCCTCCACTTT
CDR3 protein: CASSLEGLGNSPLHF

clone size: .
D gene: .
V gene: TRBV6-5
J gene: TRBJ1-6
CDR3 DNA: TGTGCCAGCAGTTACTCTGAACAGGGAGACTCACCCCTCCACTTT
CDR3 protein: CASSYSEQGDSPLHF

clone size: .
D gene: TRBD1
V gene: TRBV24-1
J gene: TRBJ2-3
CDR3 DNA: TGTGCCCCGGACAGGGCTTACACAGATACGCAGTATTTT
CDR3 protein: CAPDRAYTDTQYF

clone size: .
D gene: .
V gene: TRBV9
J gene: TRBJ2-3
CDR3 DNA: TGTGCCAGCGGGACCGCCTGGGGCACCCTCGGGGATACGCAGTATTTT
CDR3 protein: CASGTAWGTLGDTQYF

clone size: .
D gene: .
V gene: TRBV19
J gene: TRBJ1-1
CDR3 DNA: TGTGCCAGTAGTATATCAAGGCCTGATAGTGAAGCTTTCTTT
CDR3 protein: CASSISRPDSEAFF

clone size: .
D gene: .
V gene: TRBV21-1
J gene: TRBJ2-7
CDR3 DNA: TGTGCCAGCAGCAAACCGACGGGACAGTTAAACTACGAGCAGTACTTC
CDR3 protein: CASSKPTGQLNYEQYF

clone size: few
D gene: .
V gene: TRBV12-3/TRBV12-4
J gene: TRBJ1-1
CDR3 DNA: TGTGCCAGCACTTCAACTGACCTCGGGGAAGCTTTCTTT
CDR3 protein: CASTSTDLGEAFF

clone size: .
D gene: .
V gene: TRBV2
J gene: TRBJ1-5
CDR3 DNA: TGTGCCAGCAGTCCGCCAGGGCTTCAGCCCCAGCATTTT
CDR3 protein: CASSPPGLQPQHF

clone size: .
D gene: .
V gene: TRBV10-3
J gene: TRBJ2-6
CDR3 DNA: TGTGCCATCAGTGATGGCTCTGGGGCCAACGTCCTGACTTTC
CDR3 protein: CAISDGSGANVLTF

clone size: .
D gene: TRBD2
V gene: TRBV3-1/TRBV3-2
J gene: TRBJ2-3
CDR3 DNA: TGTGCCAGCAGCCAAGAGGGGAGGGCAGTCTTCAGCACAGATACGCAGTATTTT
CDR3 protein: CASSQEGRAVFSTDTQYF

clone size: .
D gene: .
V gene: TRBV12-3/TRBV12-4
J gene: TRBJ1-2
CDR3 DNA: TGTGCCAGCAGTTTAGCTAGGGGAACCGGCTACACCTTC
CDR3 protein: CASSLARGTGYTF

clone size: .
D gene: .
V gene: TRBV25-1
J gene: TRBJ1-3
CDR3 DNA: TGTGCCAGCAGTGAACCCGGGGGAAACACCATATATTTT
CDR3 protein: CASSEPGGNTIYF

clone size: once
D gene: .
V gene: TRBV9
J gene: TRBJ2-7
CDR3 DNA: TGTGCCAGCAGCCCCTGGGGGGGGCGGGATGGAGAGCAGTACTTC
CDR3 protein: CASSPWGGRDGEQYF

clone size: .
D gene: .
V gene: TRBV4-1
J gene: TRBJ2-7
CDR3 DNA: TGCGCCAGCAGCCAAGGATCTTTGGCAGATTCCTACGAGCAGTACTTC
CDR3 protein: CASSQGSLADSYEQYF

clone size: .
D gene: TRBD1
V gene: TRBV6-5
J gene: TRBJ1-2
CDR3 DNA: TGTGCCAGCACCTACCGGGGACAGGACTCACCTGGCTACACCTTC
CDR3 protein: CASTYRGQDSPGYTF

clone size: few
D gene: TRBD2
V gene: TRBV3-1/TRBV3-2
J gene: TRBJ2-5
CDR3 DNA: TGTGCCAGCAGCCCCGGGACTAGCGGGGTAGAGACCCAGTACTTC
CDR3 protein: CASSPGTSGVETQYF

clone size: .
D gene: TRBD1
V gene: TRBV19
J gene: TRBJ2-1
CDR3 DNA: TGTGCCAGTAGTATTGCGGGACAGGGGAGGAATGAGCAGTTCTTC
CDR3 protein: CASSIAGQGRNEQFF

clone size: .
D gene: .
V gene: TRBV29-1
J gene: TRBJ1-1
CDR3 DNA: TGCAGCGTTGAAGGGGGTAACACTGAAGCTTTCTTT
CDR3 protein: CSVEGGNTEAFF

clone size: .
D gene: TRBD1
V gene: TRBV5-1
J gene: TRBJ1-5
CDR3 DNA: TGCGCCAGCAGGGGGGACAGTGGGCAGCCCCAGCATTTT
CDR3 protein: CASRGDSGQPQHF

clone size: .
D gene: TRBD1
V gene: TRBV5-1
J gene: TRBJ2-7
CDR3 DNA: TGCGCCAGCAGCTTAGGGCAGGGGGCGGGATACGAGCAGTACTTC
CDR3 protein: CASSLGQGAGYEQYF

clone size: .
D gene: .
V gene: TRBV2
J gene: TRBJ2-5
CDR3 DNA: TGTGCCAGCAGTGGGTACCAAGAGACCCAGTACTTC
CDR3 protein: CASSGYQETQYF

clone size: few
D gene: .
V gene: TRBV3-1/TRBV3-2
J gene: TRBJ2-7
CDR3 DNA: TGTGCCAGCAGCCAAGTCCTCAGTGCGCCCACCTACGAGCAGTACTTC
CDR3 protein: CASSQVLSAPTYEQYF

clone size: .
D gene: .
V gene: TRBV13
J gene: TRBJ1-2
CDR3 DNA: TGTGCCAGCAGCTTAGGCACAGGGAGTGATGGCTACACCTTC
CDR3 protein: CASSLGTGSDGYTF

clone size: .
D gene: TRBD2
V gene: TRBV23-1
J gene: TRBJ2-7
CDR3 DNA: TGCGCCAGCAGTCAGGGGAGGGCCTACGAGCAGTACTTC
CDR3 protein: CASSQGRAYEQYF

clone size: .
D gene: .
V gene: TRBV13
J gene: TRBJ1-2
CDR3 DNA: TGTGCCAGCAGCTCGCCCATACAGGGAGTCTATGGCTACACCTTC
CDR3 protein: CASSSPIQGVYGYTF

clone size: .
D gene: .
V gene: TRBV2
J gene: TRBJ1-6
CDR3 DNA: TGTGCCAGCAGTGAATCGGACGTCAGCTCCTATAATTCACCCCTCCACTTT
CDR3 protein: CASSESDVSSYNSPLHF

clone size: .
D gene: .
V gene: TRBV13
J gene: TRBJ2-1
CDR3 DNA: TGTGCCAGCAGCCAGGGTCGCGAGCAGTTCTTC
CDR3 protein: CASSQGREQFF

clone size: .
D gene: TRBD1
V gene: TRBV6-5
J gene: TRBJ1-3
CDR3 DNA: TGTGCCAGCCGATTCTTGACAGGGGTTGAAAACACCATATATTTT
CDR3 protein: CASRFLTGVENTIYF

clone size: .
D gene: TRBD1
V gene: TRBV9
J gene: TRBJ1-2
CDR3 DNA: TGTGCCAGCGAGGGGGCGGGGGTTGGCTACACCTTC
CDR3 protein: CASEGAGVGYTF

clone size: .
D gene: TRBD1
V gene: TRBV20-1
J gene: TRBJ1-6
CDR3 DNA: TGCAGTGCTAGTCGGTTGACAGGGAACTCACCCCTCCACTTT
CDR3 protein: CSASRLTGNSPLHF

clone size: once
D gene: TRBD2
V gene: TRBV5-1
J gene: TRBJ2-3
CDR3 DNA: TGCGCCAGCAGCCTGGGCCCGGGAGGTGGAAGCACAGATACGCAGTATTTT
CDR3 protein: CASSLGPGGGSTDTQYF

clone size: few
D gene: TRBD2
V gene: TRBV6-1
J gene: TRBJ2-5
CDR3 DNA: TGTGCCAGCAGTGACCTAGCGGGGGGGCCAGAGACCCAGTACTTC
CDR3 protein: CASSDLAGGPETQYF

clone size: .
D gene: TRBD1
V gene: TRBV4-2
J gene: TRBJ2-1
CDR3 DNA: TGTGCCAGCAGTAGAGAAAGAACAGGGGCCTCGTACAATGAGCAGTTCTTC
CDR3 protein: CASSRERTGASYNEQFF

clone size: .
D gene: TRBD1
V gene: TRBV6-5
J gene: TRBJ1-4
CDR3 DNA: TGTGCCAGCAGTTACTCGACAGGGCGGGAAAAACTGTTTTTT
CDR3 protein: CASSYSTGREKLFF

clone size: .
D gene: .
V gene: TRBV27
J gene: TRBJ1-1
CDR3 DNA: TGTGCCAGCAGTTTAGGGCAGGGCTCTGAAGCTTTCTTT
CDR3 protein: CASSLGQGSEAFF

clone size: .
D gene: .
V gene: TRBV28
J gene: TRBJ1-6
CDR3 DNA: TGTGCCAGCAGGTCGCCAAGTGAATCCTATAATTCACCCCTCCACTTT
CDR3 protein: CASRSPSESYNSPLHF

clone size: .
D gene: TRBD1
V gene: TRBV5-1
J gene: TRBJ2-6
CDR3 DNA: TGCGCCAGCAAAGACGGACAGGGTCCAAACTCTGGGGCCAACGTCCTGACTTTC
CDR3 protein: CASKDGQGPNSGANVLTF

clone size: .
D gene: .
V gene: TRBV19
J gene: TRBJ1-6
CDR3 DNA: TGTGCCAGTAACCCTACGGGGAATTCACCCCTCCACTTT
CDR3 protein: CASNPTGNSPLHF

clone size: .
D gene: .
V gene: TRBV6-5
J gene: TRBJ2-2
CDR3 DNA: TGTGCCCCCGGCCGCACCGGGGAGCTGTTTTTT
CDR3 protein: CAPGRTGELFF

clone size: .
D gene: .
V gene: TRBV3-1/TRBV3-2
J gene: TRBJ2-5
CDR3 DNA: TGTGCCAGCAGCCTCCACGGGACTTCCCAAGAGACCCAGTACTTC
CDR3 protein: CASSLHGTSQETQYF

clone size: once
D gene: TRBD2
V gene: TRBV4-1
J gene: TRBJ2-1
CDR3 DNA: TGCGCCAGCAGCCAAGCGGGGACTAGCGGGGGGGGTGAGCAGTTCTTC
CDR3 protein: CASSQAGTSGGGEQFF

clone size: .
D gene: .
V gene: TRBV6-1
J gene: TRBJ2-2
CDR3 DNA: TGTGCCAGCAGTGATTGGATTGTCAGGACAACGAACACCGGGGAGCTGTTTTTT
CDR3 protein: CASSDWIVRTTNTGELFF

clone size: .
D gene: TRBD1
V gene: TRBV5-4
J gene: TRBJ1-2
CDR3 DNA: TGTGCCAGCAGCCTCGGGACAGGGGGTCCTGGCTACACCTTC
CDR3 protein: CASSLGTGGPGYTF

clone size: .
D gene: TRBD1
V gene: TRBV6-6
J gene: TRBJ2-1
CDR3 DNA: TGTGCCAGCGCCTCCGGGACAGATTACAATGAGCAGTTCTTC
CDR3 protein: CASASGTDYNEQFF

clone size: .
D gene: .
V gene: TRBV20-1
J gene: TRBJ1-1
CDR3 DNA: TGCAGTGCTAGTATTTACCCGACTGAAGCTTTCTTT
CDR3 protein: CSASIYPTEAFF

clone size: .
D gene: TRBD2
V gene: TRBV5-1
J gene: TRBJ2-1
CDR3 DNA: TGCGCCAGTGCGAGCGGGGGTGCCTACAATGAGCAGTTCTTC
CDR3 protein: CASASGGAYNEQFF

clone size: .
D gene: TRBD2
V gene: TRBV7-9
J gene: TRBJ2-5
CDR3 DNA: TGTGCCAGCAGCTTAGTTCCTAGCGGGCAAGAGACCCAGTACTTC
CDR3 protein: CASSLVPSGQETQYF

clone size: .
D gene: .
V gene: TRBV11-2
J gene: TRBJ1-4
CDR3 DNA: TGTGCCAGCAGCTTAATTTACGGCCAGGAAAAACTGTTTTTT
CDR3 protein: CASSLIYGQEKLFF

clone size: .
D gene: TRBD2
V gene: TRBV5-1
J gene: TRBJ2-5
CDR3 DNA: TGCGCCAGCAGCTTGGGGAGCGGGGGGGTTCAAGAGACCCAGTACTTC
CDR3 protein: CASSLGSGGVQETQYF

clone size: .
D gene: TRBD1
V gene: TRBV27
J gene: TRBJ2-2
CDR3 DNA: TGTGCCAGCCAATCCGGGACAGGGACCGGGGAGCTGTTTTTT
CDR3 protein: CASQSGTGTGELFF

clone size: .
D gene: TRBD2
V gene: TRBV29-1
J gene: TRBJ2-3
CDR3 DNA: TGCAGCGTTGAGCCGGGGGGGTCCACAGATACGCAGTATTTT
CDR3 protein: CSVEPGGSTDTQYF

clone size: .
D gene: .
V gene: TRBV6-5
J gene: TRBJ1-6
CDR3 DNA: TGTGCCAGCAGTTACAGTCCAGGTGGCAATTCACCCCTCCACTTT
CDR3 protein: CASSYSPGGNSPLHF

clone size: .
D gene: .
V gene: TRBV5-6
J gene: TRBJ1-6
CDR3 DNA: TGTGCCAGCAGTCGCTGGATGGGAGTAGGTAAAGGATATAATTCACCCCTCCACTTT
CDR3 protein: CASSRWMGVGKGYNSPLHF

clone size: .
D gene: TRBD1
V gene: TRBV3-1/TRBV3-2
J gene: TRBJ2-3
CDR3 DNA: TGTGCCAGCAGCCAAGATTGGGACAGAACTAGCACAGATACGCAGTATTTT
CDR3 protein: CASSQDWDRTSTDTQYF